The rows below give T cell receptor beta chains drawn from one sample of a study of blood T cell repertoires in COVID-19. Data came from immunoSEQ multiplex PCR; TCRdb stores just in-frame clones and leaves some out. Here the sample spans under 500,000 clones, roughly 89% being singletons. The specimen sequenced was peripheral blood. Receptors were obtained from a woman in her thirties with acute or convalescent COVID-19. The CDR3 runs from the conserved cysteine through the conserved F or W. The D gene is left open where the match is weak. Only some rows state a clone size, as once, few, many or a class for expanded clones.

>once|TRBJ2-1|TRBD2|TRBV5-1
TGCGCCAGCAGCTCGGGACTAGCAATCAATGAGCAGTTCTTC
CASSSGLAINEQFF
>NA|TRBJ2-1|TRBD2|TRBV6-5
TGTGCCAGCAGTTCCGAGCGGGGGGGCCTAATAGAGCAGTTCTTC
CASSSERGGLIEQFF
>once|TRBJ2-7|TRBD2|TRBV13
TGTGCCAGCAGCCTAGTAGCGGGGGGTTACGAGCAGTACTTC
CASSLVAGGYEQYF
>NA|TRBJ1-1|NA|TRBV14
TGTGCCAGCACTCCGTACCAGGGTTCGTCTGAAGCTTTCTTT
CASTPYQGSSEAFF
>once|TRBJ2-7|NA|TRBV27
TGTGCCAGCAGTTCCGCTCAGGGGTTCTACGAGCAGTACTTC
CASSSAQGFYEQYF
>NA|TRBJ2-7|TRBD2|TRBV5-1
TGCGCCAGCAGCTTGACGTCTGCCGGGGGGAACTACGAGCAGTACTTC
CASSLTSAGGNYEQYF
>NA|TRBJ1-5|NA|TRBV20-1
TGCAGTGCTAGTACAGGCCGGGCATTACATCAGCCCCAGCATTTT
CSASTGRALHQPQHF
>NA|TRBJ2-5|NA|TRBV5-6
TGTGCCAGCAGCTTCCCTTCCAGGTACCAAGAGACCCAGTACTTC
CASSFPSRYQETQYF
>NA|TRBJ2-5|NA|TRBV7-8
TGTGCCAGCAGCTTAGCGCCCGGAGAGACCCAGTACTTC
CASSLAPGETQYF
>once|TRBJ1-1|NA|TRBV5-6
TGTGCCAGCAGCCAGACAGGGAACACTGAAGCTTTCTTT
CASSQTGNTEAFF
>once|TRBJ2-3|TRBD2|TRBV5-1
TGCGCCAGCAGCTTGGTACCAGCGGGGAGGGGATCAGATACGCAGTATTTT
CASSLVPAGRGSDTQYF
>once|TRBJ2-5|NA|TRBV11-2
TGTGCCAGCAGCCCCCGGCGGGCGGGGGAGACCCAGTACTTC
CASSPRRAGETQYF
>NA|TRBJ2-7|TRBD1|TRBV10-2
TGCGCCAGCAGGACAGGGGAAGGCTACGAGCAGTACTTC
CASRTGEGYEQYF
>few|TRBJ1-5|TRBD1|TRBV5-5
TGTGCCAGCAGCTTGGAAGGGGGCGGGGAGCCCCAGCATTTT
CASSLEGGGEPQHF
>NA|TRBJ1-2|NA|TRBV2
TGTGCCAGCAGTGCCTTCTCGACAGGTTTAGGCGGCTACACCTTC
CASSAFSTGLGGYTF
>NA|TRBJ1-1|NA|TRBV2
TGTGCCAGCAGTGGTCAGGGCAGCCACACTGAAGCTTTCTTT
CASSGQGSHTEAFF
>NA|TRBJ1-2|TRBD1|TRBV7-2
TGTGCCAGCATCCGGGACAGTTCGGTTCACACCTTC
CASIRDSSVHTF
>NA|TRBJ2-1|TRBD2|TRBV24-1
TGTGCCACCAGTGCCGGGGGGGCCGATGAGCAGTTCTTC
CATSAGGADEQFF
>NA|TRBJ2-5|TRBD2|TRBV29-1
TGCAGCGGGGCATCCGGGGGGCAAGAGACCCAGTACTTC
CSGASGGQETQYF
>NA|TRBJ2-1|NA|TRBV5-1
TGCGCCAGCAAATCGGGGGGCGGAATAAATGAGCAGTTCTTC
CASKSGGGINEQFF
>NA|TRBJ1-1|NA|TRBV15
TGTGCCACCAGCAGCGGGGTCCTGTCCATGAACACTGAAGCTTTCTTT
CATSSGVLSMNTEAFF
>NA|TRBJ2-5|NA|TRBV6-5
TGTGCCAGCAGTTACTCGTTCCTGGCTTACCAAGAGACCCAGTACTTC
CASSYSFLAYQETQYF
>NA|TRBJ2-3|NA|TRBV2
TGTGCCAGCAGGACGGGGGATACGCAGTATTTT
CASRTGDTQYF
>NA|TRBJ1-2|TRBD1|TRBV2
TGTGCCAGCAGTGAAGGAAAGGGACAGCACTATGGCTACACCTTC
CASSEGKGQHYGYTF
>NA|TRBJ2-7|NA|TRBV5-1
TGCGCCAGCAGCTTGGAGCTGGGGTCAGGGGAGCAGTACTTC
CASSLELGSGEQYF
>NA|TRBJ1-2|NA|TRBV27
TGTGCCAGCAGTTTGATTGCGCATGGTGGCTACACCTTC
CASSLIAHGGYTF
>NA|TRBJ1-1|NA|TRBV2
TGTGCCAGCAGTGATCAGGGGATCACTGAAGCTTTCTTT
CASSDQGITEAFF
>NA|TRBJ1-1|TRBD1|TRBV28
TGTGCCAGCAGTTTGGAAAGGGGGCGCACTGAAGCTTTCTTT
CASSLERGRTEAFF
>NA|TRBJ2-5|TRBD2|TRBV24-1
TGTGCCACCAGTGATTCCCCGATTGGCGGGGGAAAACAAGAGACCCAGTACTTC
CATSDSPIGGGKQETQYF
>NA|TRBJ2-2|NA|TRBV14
TGTGCCAGCAGCCAAAGTCGAGGGACCGGGGAGCTGTTTTTT
CASSQSRGTGELFF
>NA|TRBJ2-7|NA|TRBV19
TGTGCCAGTAGTAACAGGGGGGGTTCCTACGAGCAGTACTTC
CASSNRGGSYEQYF
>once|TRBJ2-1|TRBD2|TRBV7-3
TGTGCCAGCAGCTCTGCGGGGGAAATAAATGAGCAGTTCTTC
CASSSAGEINEQFF
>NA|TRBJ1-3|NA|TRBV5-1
TGCGCCAGCAGCTTGGGCGATTCTGGAAACACCATATATTTT
CASSLGDSGNTIYF
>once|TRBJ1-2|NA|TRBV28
TGTGCCAGCATGCCAGGGTACTATGGCTACACCTTC
CASMPGYYGYTF
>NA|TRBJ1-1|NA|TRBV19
TGTGCCAGTAGTATCGGGGGGAACACTGAAGCTTTCTTT
CASSIGGNTEAFF
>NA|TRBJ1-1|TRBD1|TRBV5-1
TGCGCCAGCAGCAGTGAAGACAGGGCCATTGAAGCTTTCTTT
CASSSEDRAIEAFF
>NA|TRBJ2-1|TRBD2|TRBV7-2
TGTGCCAGCAGCGAGAGACTAGCGGGGAACAATGAGCAGTTCTTC
CASSERLAGNNEQFF
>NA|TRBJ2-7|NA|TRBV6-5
TGTGCCATCTCCGACAGAGACTACGAGCAGTACTTC
CAISDRDYEQYF
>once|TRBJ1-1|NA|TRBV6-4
TGTGCCAGCAGTGACTCCCCGGGGAGAACTGAAGCTTTCTTT
CASSDSPGRTEAFF
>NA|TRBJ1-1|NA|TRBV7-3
TGTGCCAGCAGCTCACAACGGGAGACTGAAGCTTTCTTT
CASSSQRETEAFF
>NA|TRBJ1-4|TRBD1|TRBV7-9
TGTGCCAGCAGGCGTGGGGACAGCAATGAAAAACTGTTTTTT
CASRRGDSNEKLFF
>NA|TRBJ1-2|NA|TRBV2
TGTGCCAGCAGTGGGAGTGGAGACTATGGCTACACCTTC
CASSGSGDYGYTF
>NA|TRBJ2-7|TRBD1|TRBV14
TGTGCCAGCAGCCAGTCGGACAGGGAGTGCGAGCAGTACTTC
CASSQSDRECEQYF
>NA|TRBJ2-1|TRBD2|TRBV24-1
TGTGCCACCAGTGATTTGAGCGGGAGCTCCTACAATGAGCAGTTCTTC
CATSDLSGSSYNEQFF
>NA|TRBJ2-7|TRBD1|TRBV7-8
TGTGCCAGCAGTTACAGGGGCTACGAGCAGTACTTC
CASSYRGYEQYF
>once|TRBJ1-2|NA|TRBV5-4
TGTGCCAGCAGCATCGGACAGCGCCCTCCTCGTAGTGGCTACACCTTC
CASSIGQRPPRSGYTF